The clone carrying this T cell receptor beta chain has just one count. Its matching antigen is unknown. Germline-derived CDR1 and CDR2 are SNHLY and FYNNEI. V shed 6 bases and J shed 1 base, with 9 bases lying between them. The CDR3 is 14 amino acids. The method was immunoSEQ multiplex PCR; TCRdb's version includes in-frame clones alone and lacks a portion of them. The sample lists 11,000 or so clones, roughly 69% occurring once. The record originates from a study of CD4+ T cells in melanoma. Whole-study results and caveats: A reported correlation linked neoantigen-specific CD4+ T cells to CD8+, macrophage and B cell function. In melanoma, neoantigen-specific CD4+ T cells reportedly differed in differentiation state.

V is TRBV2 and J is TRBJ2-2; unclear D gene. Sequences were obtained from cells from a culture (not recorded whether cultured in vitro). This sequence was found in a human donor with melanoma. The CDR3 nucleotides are TGTGCCAGCAGGGGTGATGGGAACACCGGGGAGCTGTTTTTT. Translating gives CASRGDGNTGELFF.